This T cell receptor beta chain was sequenced during a study of regulatory T cells in long-lasting Graves disease. Study at large: Those Graves' patients who were newly diagnosed had been on antithyroid drugs under 3 months.

According to the study, TCR beta libraries were built with iRepertoire HTBI primers and CDR3-region Arm-PCR. TCRdb itself ran the multiplex PCR reads through MiXCR, one entry per CDR3 protein. The sample gives fewer than 650,000 distinct CDR3 sequences, about 16% of which show up once; 15% to 20% is in the top ten. Trimming removed 1 base from V and 3 bases from J, with 13 bases in between. Germline-derived CDR1 and CDR2 are SGDLS and YYNGEE. The CDR3 has 15 amino acids. As for time point: newly diagnosed GD, antithyroid drugs for less than 3 months. The authors made the TCR library using RNA they extracted from PBMCs. These data were also reused for a study on T cells in Graves' hyperthyroidism and ophthalmopathy.

The chain uses TRBV9 and TRBJ2-5, with D possibly TRBD2 on 6 matching bases. This specimen consisted of peripheral blood mononuclear cells (PBMCs), obtained at new diagnosis, from a patient treated with antithyroid drugs. The source of this sequence is a woman in her thirties with Graves disease. The CDR3 here is CASSVLLGGKETQYF. The CDR3 bases are TGTGCCAGCAGCGTACTCCTTGGGGGGAAAGAGACCCAGTACTTC.